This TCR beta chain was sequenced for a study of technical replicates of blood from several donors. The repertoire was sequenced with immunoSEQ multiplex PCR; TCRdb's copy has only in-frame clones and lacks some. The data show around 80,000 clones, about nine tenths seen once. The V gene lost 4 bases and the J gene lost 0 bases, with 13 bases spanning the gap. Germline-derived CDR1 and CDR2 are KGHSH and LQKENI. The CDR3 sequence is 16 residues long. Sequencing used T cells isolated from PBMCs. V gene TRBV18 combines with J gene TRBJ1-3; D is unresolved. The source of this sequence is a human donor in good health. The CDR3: CASSQEVPLSGNTIYF. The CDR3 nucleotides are TGTGCCAGCTCACAGGAGGTACCCCTCTCTGGAAACACCATATATTTT.